Following are 7 T cell receptor beta chains from one sample sequenced in a study of Ad26.COV2.S vaccination and SARS-CoV-2 variants. Treatment here: some 19 received Ad26.COV2.S at low or high dose, single or two shots; roughly five received placebo; per-sample allocation not given. Day 63 after the first vaccine or placebo injection was the time point for sampling. Produced via immunoSEQ multiplex PCR; TCRdb's table is partial and in-frame only. The sample lists about 420,000 clones; approximately 88% were seen once. This material consisted of peripheral blood, taken in a trial of Ad26.COV2.S vaccine versus placebo. The receptors derive from a person between 18 and 65 years old who received the Ad26.COV2.S COVID-19 vaccine or a placebo.

The chain carries TRBV7-9 and TRBJ1-6, with 7 bases lining up with TRBD1. The germline CDR1 and CDR2 sequences are SEHNR and FQNEAQ (reference sequence). CDR3 size: 18 residues. V lost 5 bases and J lost 3; bases outside the gene matches: 13. The CDR3 sequence: CASSPDRVDTVYNSPLHF. In DNA form, the CDR3 reads TGTGCCAGCAGCCCAGACAGGGTAGATACGGTCTATAATTCACCCCTCCACTTT.

J is TRBJ1-2 and V is TRBV19; D call uncertain. There are 13 residues in the CDR3. The germline gives CDR1 LNHDA, CDR2 SQIVND (reference sequence). V was cut by 3 bases and J by 4 bases, with 9 bases left in between. This CDR3 reads CASSMAGGYGYTF. DNA for the CDR3: TGTGCCAGTAGTATGGCAGGCGGCTATGGCTACACCTTC.

CDR3 sequence reads: CASSYSGTHSEQYF. Here the CDR3 DNA reads TGTGCCAGCAGTTACAGCGGGACACATTCCGAGCAGTACTTC. This chain connects TRBV6-5 to TRBJ2-7, with D perhaps TRBD2 (7 bases). From germline, CDR1 is MNHEY and CDR2 SVGAGI. This CDR3 spans 14 amino acids. Trimming removed 2 bases at V and 6 bases at J, with 14 bases between.

Only one count was recorded for this clone. The chain is built from TRBV10-3 and TRBJ2-3, with D perhaps given as TRBD1 or TRBD2 (6 bases each). Germline lookup yields CDR1 ENHRY and CDR2 SYGVKD. The CDR3 has 12 residues. V lost 5 bases and J 5 bases, leaving 8 bases between the germline ends. The CDR3 nucleotides read TGTGCCATCAGTAGGGGGGAAGATACGCAGTATTTT. As protein: CAISRGEDTQYF.

J is TRBJ2-3 and V is TRBV19; D remains ambiguous. This CDR3 has 15 residues. The V and J ends lost 3 bases and 0 bases respectively, with 10 bases between them. The germline V gene has CDR1 LNHDA and CDR2 SQIVND (reference sequence). CDR3 sequence reads: CASSIPGYSTDTQYF. CDR3 sequence (DNA): TGTGCCAGTAGTATTCCTGGCTACAGCACAGATACGCAGTATTTT.

The chain recombines TRBV5-1 with TRBJ2-7; D remains unclear. CDR1 is SGHRS and CDR2 is YFSETQ in the germline V gene. The CDR3 extends over 15 amino acids. V shed 4 bases and J shed 7 bases, with 21 bases lying between them. CDR3 coding DNA: TGCGCCAGCAGCCCGGGCGGACGTCACTCGTGGGAGCAGTACTTC. It encodes CASSPGGRHSWEQYF.

The V call is TRBV7-2, the J call TRBJ1-1; D gene uncertain. CDR3 length: 14 residues. Germline CDR1 and CDR2: SGHTA and FQGNSA. Trimming pared 3 bases from V and 1 base from J, leaving 9 bases between. The CDR3 nucleotides are TGTGCCAGCAGCTTGTGGGCCGCGAACACTGAAGCTTTCTTT. Amino acids: CASSLWAANTEAFF.